The source of this T cell receptor beta chain is a study of shared clonotypes between healthy human individuals. As for the study in general: The cohort had two women and a few men, ages 18 to 49. Study results and caveats: Clonotypes shared by all four sorted-subset donors had higher generation probabilities than non-shared clonotypes. Donor scarcity curtailed the genetic and exposure-history diversity represented herein.

This table comes from immunoSEQ multiplex PCR, and its TCRdb copy is limited to in-frame clones, with some not included. The table lists under 2,000,000 clones, about 94% of them singletons, with 0.9% to 1.5% in the top ten. The CDR3 has 15 residues. V lost 2 bases and J lost 0, with 9 bases in between. The germline gives CDR1 MNHEY, CDR2 SMNVEV (reference sequence). CD8 cells classed as naive were CD45RO-negative and positively selected for CCR7, excluding terminally differentiated effector memory CD45RA+ cells. Comments on this clone: Its cognate antigen is unknown.

The sequence was obtained from a man younger than 35 in good health. V is TRBV27 and J is TRBJ2-3, with D perhaps TRBD2 (5 bases). The sequencing input was naive CD8+ T cells sorted from blood. This CDR3 is CASSLEGHSTDTQYF. The CDR3 bases are TGTGCCAGCAGTTTAGAGGGCCATAGCACAGATACGCAGTATTTT.